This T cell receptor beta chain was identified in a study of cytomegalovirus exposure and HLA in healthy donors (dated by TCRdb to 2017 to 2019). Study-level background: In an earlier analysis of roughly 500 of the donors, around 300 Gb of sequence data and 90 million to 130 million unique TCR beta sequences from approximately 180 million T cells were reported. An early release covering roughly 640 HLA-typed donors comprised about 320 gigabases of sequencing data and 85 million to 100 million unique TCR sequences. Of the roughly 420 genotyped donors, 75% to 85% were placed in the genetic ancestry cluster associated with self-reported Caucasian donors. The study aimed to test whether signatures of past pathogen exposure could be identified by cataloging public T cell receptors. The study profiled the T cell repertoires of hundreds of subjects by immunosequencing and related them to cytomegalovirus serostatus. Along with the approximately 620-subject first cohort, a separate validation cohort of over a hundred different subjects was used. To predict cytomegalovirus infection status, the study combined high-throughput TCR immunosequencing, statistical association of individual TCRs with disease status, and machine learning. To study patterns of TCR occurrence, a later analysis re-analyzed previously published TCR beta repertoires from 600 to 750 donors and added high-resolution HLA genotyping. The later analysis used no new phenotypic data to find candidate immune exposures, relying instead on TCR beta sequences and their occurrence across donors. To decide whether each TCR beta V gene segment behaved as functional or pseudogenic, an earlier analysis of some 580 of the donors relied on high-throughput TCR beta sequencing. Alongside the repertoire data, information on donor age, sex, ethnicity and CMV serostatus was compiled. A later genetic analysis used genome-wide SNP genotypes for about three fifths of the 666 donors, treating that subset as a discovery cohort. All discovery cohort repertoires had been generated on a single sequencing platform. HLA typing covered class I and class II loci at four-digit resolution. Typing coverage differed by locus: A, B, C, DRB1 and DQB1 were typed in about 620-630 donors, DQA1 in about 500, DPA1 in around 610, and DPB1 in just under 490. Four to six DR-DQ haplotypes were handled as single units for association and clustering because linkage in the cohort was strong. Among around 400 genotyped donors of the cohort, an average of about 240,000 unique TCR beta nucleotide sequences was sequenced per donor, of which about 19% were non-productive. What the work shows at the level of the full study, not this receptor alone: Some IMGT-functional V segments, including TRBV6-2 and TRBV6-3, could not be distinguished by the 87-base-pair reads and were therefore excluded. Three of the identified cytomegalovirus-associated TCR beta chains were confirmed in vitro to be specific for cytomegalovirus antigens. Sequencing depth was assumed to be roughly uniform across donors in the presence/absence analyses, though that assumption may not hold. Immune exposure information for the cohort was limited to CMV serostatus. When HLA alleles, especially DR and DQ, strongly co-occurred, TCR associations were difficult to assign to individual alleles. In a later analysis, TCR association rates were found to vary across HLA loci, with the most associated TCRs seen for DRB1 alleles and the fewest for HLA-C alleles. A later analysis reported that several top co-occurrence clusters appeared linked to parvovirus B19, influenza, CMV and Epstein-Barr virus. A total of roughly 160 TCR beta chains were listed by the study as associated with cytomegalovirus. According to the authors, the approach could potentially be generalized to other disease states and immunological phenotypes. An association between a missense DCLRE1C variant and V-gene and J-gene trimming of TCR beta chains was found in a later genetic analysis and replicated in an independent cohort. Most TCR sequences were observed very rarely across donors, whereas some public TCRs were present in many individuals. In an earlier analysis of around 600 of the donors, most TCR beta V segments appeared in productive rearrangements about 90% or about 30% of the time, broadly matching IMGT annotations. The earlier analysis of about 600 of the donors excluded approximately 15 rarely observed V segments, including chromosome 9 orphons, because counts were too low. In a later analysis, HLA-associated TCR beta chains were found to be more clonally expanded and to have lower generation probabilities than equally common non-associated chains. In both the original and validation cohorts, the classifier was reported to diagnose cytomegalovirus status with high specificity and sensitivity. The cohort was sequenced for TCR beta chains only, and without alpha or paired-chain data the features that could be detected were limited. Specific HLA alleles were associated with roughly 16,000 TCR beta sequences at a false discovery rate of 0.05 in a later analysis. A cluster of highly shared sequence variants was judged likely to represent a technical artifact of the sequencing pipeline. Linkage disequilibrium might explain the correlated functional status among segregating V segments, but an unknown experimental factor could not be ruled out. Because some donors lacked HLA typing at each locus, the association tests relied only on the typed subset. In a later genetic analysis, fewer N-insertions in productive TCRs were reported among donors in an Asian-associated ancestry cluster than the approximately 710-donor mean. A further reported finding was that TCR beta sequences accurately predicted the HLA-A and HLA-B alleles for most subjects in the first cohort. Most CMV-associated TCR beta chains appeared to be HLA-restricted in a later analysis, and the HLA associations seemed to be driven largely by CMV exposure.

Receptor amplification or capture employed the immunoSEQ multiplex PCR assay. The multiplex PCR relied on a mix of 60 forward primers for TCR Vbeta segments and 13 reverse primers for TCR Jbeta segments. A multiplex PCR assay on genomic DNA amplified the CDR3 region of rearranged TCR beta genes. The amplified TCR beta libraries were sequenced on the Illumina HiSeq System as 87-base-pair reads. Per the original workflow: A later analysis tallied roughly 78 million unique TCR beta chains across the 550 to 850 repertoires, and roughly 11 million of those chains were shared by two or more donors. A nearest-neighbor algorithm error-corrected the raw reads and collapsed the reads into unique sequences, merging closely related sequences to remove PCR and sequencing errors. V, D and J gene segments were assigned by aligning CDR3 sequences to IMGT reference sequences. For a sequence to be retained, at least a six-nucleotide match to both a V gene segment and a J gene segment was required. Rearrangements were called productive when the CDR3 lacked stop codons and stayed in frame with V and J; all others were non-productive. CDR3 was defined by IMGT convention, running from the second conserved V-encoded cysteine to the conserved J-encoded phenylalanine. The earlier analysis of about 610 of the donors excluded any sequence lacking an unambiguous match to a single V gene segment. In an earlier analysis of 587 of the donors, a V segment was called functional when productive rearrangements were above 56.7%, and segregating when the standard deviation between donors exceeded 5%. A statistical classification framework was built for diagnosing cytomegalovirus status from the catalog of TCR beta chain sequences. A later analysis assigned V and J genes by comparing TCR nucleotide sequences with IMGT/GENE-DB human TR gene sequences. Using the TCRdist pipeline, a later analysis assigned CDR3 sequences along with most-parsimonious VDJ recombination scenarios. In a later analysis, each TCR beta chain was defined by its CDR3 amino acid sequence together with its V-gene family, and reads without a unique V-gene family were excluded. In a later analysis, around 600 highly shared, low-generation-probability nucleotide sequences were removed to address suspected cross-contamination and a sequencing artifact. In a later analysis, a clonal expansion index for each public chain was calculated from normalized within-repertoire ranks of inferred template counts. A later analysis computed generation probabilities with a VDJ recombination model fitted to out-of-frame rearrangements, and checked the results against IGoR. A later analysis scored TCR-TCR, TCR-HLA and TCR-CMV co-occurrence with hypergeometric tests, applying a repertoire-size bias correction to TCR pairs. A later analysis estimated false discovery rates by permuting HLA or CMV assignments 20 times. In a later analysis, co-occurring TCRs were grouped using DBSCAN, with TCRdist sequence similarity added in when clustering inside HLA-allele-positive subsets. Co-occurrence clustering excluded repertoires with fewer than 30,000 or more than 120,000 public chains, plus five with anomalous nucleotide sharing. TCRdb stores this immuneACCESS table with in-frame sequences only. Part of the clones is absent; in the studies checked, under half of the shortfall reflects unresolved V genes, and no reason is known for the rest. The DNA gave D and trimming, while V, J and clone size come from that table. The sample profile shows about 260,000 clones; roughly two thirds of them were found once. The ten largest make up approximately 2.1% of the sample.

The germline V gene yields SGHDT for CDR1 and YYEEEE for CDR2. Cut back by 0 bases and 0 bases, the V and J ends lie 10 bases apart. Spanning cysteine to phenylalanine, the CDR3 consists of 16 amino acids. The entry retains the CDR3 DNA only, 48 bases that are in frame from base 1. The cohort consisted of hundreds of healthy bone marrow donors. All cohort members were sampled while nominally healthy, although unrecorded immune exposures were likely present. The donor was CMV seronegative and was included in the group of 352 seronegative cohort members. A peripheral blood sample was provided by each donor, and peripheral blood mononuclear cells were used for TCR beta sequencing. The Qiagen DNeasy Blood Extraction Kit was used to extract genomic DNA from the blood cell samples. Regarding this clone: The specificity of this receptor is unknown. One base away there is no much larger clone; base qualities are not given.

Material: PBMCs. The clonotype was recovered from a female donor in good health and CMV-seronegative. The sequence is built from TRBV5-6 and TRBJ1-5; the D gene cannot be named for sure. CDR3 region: CASSLAGGYSNQPQHF. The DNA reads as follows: TGTGCCAGCAGCTTGGCGGGCGGGTATAGCAATCAGCCCCAGCATTTT. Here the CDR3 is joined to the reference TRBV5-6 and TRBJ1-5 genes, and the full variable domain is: DAGVTQSPTHLIKTRGQQVTLRCSPKSGHDTVSWYQQALGQGPQFIFQYYEEEERQRGNFPDRFSGHQFPNYSSELNVNALLLGDSALYLCASSLAGGYSNQPQHFGDGTRLSIL.